The next 5 T cell receptor beta chains were all read from a single sample in a study of blood T cell repertoires in COVID-19. Repertoires were generated with immunoSEQ multiplex PCR, while TCRdb's copy carries only in-frame clones and drops some. Of some 320,000 clones listed, around 87% were seen once; the top ten hold about 5%. The sample comprised PBMCs or T cells enriched from blood (not recorded which). Source of these receptors: a woman in her 30s who had recovered from COVID-19.

The rearrangement links TRBV19 to TRBJ1-1; 8 nucleotides align to TRBD1. Germline V gives CDR1 LNHDA, CDR2 SQIVND (reference sequence). The ends lost 3 bases at V and 1 base at J; junction bases unmatched: 4. The CDR3 is 15 residues long. CDR3 region: CASSIIGTGNTEAFF. The CDR3 DNA reads TGTGCCAGTAGTATTATTGGGACAGGGAACACTGAAGCTTTCTTT.

CDR3 amino acids: CASRSGQGRSYGYTF. The CDR3 coding sequence is TGCGCCAGCCGCTCAGGACAGGGGCGAAGCTATGGCTACACCTTC. The J gene is TRBJ1-2, the V gene TRBV5-1, with 9 bases identical to TRBD1. J was trimmed by 4 bases and V by 7 bases; bases with no gene match: 11. This CDR3 region has 15 residues. Germline lookup yields CDR1 SGHRS and CDR2 YFSETQ.

Only one count was recorded for this clone. The chain uses TRBV11-2 and TRBJ2-1; D is unresolved. The germline gives CDR1 SGHAT, CDR2 FQNNGV. Trimming cost V 3 bases and J 4 bases, with 4 bases left between them. This CDR3 comprises 12 residues. For the CDR3, the DNA is TGTGCCAGCAGCTTCTCTTACAATGAGCAGTTCTTC. This sequence encodes CASSFSYNEQFF.

This chain connects TRBV28 to TRBJ1-2, with D possibly TRBD1 on 6 matching bases. The V and J ends lost 6 bases and 4 bases respectively, with 15 bases between them. CDR1 is MDHEN and CDR2 is SYDVKM in the germline V gene. CDR3 size: 14 residues. The CDR3 loop is CASRPGGLGYGYTF. The CDR3 DNA sequence: TGTGCCAGCAGGCCGGGGGGCTTGGGCTATGGCTACACCTTC.

The chain has TRBV19 and TRBJ1-1, with D maybe TRBD1 (5 bases). Germline V CDR1 and CDR2: LNHDA, SQIVND (reference sequence). V was cut by 3 bases and J by 5 bases, with 13 bases left in between. CDR3 length: 14 residues. CDR3: CASSMEGAATEAFF. CDR3 DNA: TGTGCCAGTAGTATGGAAGGGGCAGCAACTGAAGCTTTCTTT.